This T cell receptor (beta chain) was obtained from a study of cytomegalovirus exposure and HLA in healthy donors. Study details: Early release data held 85 million to 95 million unique TCRs from HLA-typed donors. Overall study results and limits: Near-uniform donor sequencing depth was presumed by presence/absence analyses. V- and J-gene trimming of TCR beta was linked (in a later analysis) to a missense DCLRE1C variant.

The PCR had 60 Vbeta and 13 Jbeta primers. The data were produced by immunoSEQ multiplex PCR, yet TCRdb's version contains in-frame clones alone and is incomplete. The sample holds approximately 130,000 clones. The germline gives CDR1 MNHEY, CDR2 SVGAGI. The CDR3 consists of 15 residues. Trimming took off 0 bases at V and 11 bases at J, with 16 bases between the two ends. Notes on this clone: Antigen specificity is unknown.

The sequenced sample consisted of PBMCs. The rearrangement joins TRBV6-5 to TRBJ2-2; the D gene is possibly TRBD1 (6 bases). This clonotype was sampled from a woman in her fifties or sixties in good health and CMV-seronegative. CDR3 in amino acids: CASSYSVQGPSELFF. CDR3 bases: TGTGCCAGCAGTTACTCGGTACAGGGCCCCTCCGAGCTGTTTTTT.